These 2 T cell receptor beta chains were sequenced from one sample in a study of identical twins. TCRdb recomputed calls from the 5' RACE reads with MiXCR, one row per CDR3 protein. The sample includes 400,000 to 550,000 distinct CDR3 sequences, approximately 14% of them seen just once. This same sample was also taken into another study, of yellow fever vaccine responses in identical twins.

Input material: CD4+ T cells sorted from blood. Receptors originate from a woman between 18 and 29 years old in good health.

In its sample, this clonotype was seen a few times. The chain is built from TRBV3-1 and TRBJ1-6; D remains unclear. V dropped 0 bases and J dropped 5 bases, with 8 bases sitting between them. This CDR3 is built from 15 residues. CDR1 LGHDT and CDR2 YNNKEL come from the germline V gene (reference sequence). DNA for the CDR3: TGTGCCAGCAGCCAAGATAGAGGAGATAATTCACCCCTCCACTTT. Amino acids: CASSQDRGDNSPLHF.

Notes on this clonotype: One end of the junction is discordant with germline, which a read error may explain. This chain uses TRBV12-3 or TRBV12-4 with TRBJ2-4; tentatively, D is TRBD2 (6 bases). The CDR3 has 14 residues. This CDR3 is CASIDSGAQNIQYF. The CDR3 DNA is TGTGCCAGCATTGATAGCGGAGCCCAAAACATTCAGTACTTC.